The 10 T cell receptor beta chains below all came from one sample that was sequenced in a study of metastatic and nonmetastatic thyroid tumors. No treatment had been given to any patient before thyroid surgery. TCRdb reprocessed the PCR reads via MiXCR. The top ten clones hold approximately 15% of a sample with 30,000 to 50,000 clones, under 20% of them seen once. The sequenced material came from tumor tissue. The receptors derive from a female donor with papillary thyroid cancer or a benign thyroid nodule (not recorded which). Some clones in this sample may be carry-over from other donors' samples.

This clone was found many times. The chain carries TRBV20-1 and TRBJ2-7; 9 bases fit TRBD1. Per the germline V gene, CDR1 is DFQATT and CDR2 is SNEGSKA (reference sequence). J was trimmed by 1 base and V by 6 bases; bases with no gene match: 10. This CDR3 comprises 15 residues. The CDR3 coding sequence is TGCAGTGCACCTCTCGCGGACAGGGGTTCCTACGAGCAGTACTTC. It encodes CSAPLADRGSYEQYF.

In this sample, this clone turned up many times. Other DNA sequences in the sample encode the same CDR3. The chain uses TRBV20-1 and TRBJ1-1; 7 bases are a match to TRBD1. CDR1 and CDR2 (germline): DFQATT, SNEGSKA (reference sequence). V trimming: 3 bases; J trimming: 4 bases; junction bases outside the gene matches: 2. The CDR3 sequence is 12 residues long. The CDR3 region is CSASPGGTEAFF. DNA of the CDR3: TGCAGTGCTAGCCCAGGGGGCACTGAAGCTTTCTTT.

This clone appeared a single time. V usage is TRBV30 and J usage is TRBJ2-7, with 10 bases identical to TRBD2. The V and J ends lost 7 bases and 4 bases, in that order; junction bases with no gene match: 4. Germline V gene data show CDR1 as GTSNPN and CDR2 as SVGIG (reference sequence). This CDR3 spans 12 amino acids. CDR3 coding DNA: TGTGCCTCTCGGACTAGCGGATACGAGCAGTACTTC. Translation gives CASRTSGYEQYF.

This clone was seen repeatedly, ten times or more. The chain recombines TRBV29-1 with TRBJ2-5; D unclear. Germline values: CDR1 SQVTM, CDR2 ANQGSEA. The V end was cut by 4 bases, the J end by 5 bases, with 8 bases between. The CDR3 extends over 11 amino acids. The CDR3 region is CSVVRRETQYF. CDR3 bases: TGCAGCGTTGTTAGACGGGAGACCCAGTACTTC.

The sample holds many counts of this clone. The chain has TRBV19 and TRBJ1-5, with D unresolved. Germline assignment: CDR1 LNHDA and CDR2 SQIVND (reference sequence). CDR3 length: 15 residues. Trimming took 3 bases from V and 1 from J, leaving 10 bases between them. Here the CDR3 DNA reads TGTGCCAGTAGTATCGCTGGGGTGAGCAATCAGCCCCAGCATTTT. Encoded protein: CASSIAGVSNQPQHF.

This clone was seen ten or more times. The rearrangement uses TRBV20-1 and TRBJ2-1; 11 nucleotides align to TRBD2. This CDR3 comprises 14 residues. Germline V gene lookup returns CDR1 DFQATT and CDR2 SNEGSKA (reference sequence). V shed 0 bases and J 7 bases; nucleotides not matched to a gene: 2. CDR3 region: CSARDSGRANEQFF. DNA of the CDR3: TGCAGTGCTAGAGATAGCGGGAGGGCAAATGAGCAGTTCTTC.

This clone is medium-sized within its sample. The chain joins TRBV20-1 to TRBJ1-6; no firm D call. The CDR3 extends over 16 amino acids. V was cut by 3 bases and J by 8 bases, with 20 bases left in between. The V gene's germline CDR1 is DFQATT and CDR2 SNEGSKA (reference sequence). CDR3 DNA sequence: TGCAGTGCTAGGGAGTCCCGGAGGAGTTGGGATTCACCCCTCCACTTT. Translation gives CSARESRRSWDSPLHF.

In its sample, this clone was seen many times. This sample includes further DNA sequences coding for the same CDR3. The chain recombines TRBV12-3 or TRBV12-4 with TRBJ2-5; D is unresolved. The CDR3 totals 11 residues. Trimming removed 6 bases at V and 4 bases at J, with 6 bases between. The CDR3 sequence: CASSLGETQYF. The CDR3 DNA is TGTGCCAGCAGCCTCGGAGAGACCCAGTACTTC.

The table lists this clone with many counts. The chain joins TRBV7-2 to TRBJ2-7; possibly TRBD1 or TRBD2 for D (5 bases each). V was trimmed by 3 bases and J by 3 bases, leaving 12 bases between them. The CDR3 has 14 amino acids. Germline CDR1 reads SGHTA; CDR2 reads FQGNSA. The CDR3 DNA follows: TGTGCCAGCAGCTTTAACCGGGACCTCTACGAGCAGTACTTC. Translating gives CASSFNRDLYEQYF.

This clone was seen at least ten times. J is TRBJ2-1 and V is TRBV11-2; 13 positions agree with TRBD2. The CDR3 is 18 amino acids. V gave up 1 base and J gave up 9 bases; unmatched junction bases: 12. Germline V gene lookup returns CDR1 SGHAT and CDR2 FQNNGV. CDR3 loop: CASSLVPRTSGSRGEQFF. DNA for the CDR3: TGTGCCAGCAGCTTAGTACCTAGGACTAGCGGGAGCCGGGGTGAGCAGTTCTTC.